This T cell receptor beta chain was sequenced in a study of cytomegalovirus exposure and HLA in healthy donors. At the level of the study: Prior work identified around 100 million unique TCR beta sequences in roughly 190 million T cells.

Primers for the PCR totalled 60 Vbeta and 13 Jbeta. Sequencing used immunoSEQ multiplex PCR; TCRdb keeps in-frame clones, though not all of them. The sample has 70,000 to 95,000 clones; 70% to 80% are singletons. Details on this clone: The antigen is unknown.

The CDR3 is 18 amino acids. Germline CDR1 is SGHTA and CDR2 is FQGNSA. Unmatched junction bases numbered 6, after V lost 3 bases and J lost 0 bases. General study findings and limits: There were several of the most significant clusters that appeared linked to common viral pathogens in a later analysis.

The rearrangement joins TRBV7-2 to TRBJ2-1, with 12 bases fitting TRBD2. This TCR was recovered from a man over 45 in good health and CMV-seronegative. The material sequenced was PBMCs. In nucleotides, the CDR3 is TGTGCCAGCAGCTTGCGGCTAGCGGGGGGGAGCTCCTACAATGAGCAGTTCTTC. Its translation is CASSLRLAGGSSYNEQFF.